What follows are 2 T cell receptor beta chains derived from one specimen sequenced in a study of T cell changes during pregnancy in multiple sclerosis. TCRdb's copy holds only in-frame clones and misses some; the assay was immunoSEQ multiplex PCR. The sample contains approximately 70,000 clones, 92% of which appear only once. The sequencing used peripheral blood, collected in the second trimester of pregnancy. Every receptor here comes from a female donor in good health, enrolled as a control in a pregnancy study.

The chain joins TRBV28 to TRBJ2-1, with 10 bases matching TRBD2. Germline CDR1 and CDR2: MDHEN and SYDVKM. The CDR3 consists of 15 residues. The V segment lost 3 bases and the J segment 5 bases; nucleotides outside the gene matches: 4. CDR3 loop: CASSFILAGHNEQFF. CDR3 nucleotides: TGTGCCAGCAGTTTCATACTAGCGGGGCACAATGAGCAGTTCTTC.

The chain combines TRBV10-3 with TRBJ1-1, with D perhaps TRBD1 (5 bases). In germline, CDR1 is ENHRY, CDR2 SYGVKD. The length of the CDR3 is 15 residues. The V gene lost 0 bases and the J gene lost 6 bases, with 14 bases spanning the gap. The CDR3 loop is CAISESGGKVAEAFF. CDR3 in DNA: TGTGCCATCAGTGAGTCGGGGGGGAAGGTAGCTGAAGCTTTCTTT.